Each of the 22 T cell receptor beta chains below was sequenced from the same sample in a study of blood T cell repertoires in COVID-19. Clones were sequenced by immunoSEQ multiplex PCR, and TCRdb holds only the in-frame ones, with some missing. The data show 200,000 to 300,000 clones, with roughly 88% seen just once and around 2.5% held by the top ten. The sample taken for sequencing was PBMCs or T cells enriched from blood (not recorded which). All receptors come from a middle-aged woman with acute COVID-19.

DNA for the CDR3: TGTGCCTGGAGTGTAGGACAGCTAGTCTATGGCTACACCTTC. Translating gives CAWSVGQLVYGYTF. The chain has TRBV30 and TRBJ1-2; D is possibly TRBD1 (6 bases). Trimming left V 0 bases short and J 4 bases short, with 12 bases between. The germline V gene encodes CDR1 GTSNPN and CDR2 SVGIG (reference sequence). The CDR3 sequence is 14 residues long.

The table lists this clone with a count of one. The J gene is TRBJ2-1, the V gene TRBV24-1; TRBD2 aligns across 11 bases. V dropped 9 bases and J dropped 8; count of bases not matched to a gene: 14. The length of the CDR3 is 16 residues. Germline V CDR1 and CDR2: KGHDR, SFDVKD. The CDR3 coding sequence is TGTGCCACCGGGGAGGGTAGCGGGAGGGCCCGGTATGAGCAGTTCTTC. Translated, it gives CATGEGSGRARYEQFF.

This CDR3 reads CASSQETSGGAKDTQYF. The CDR3 DNA reads TGCGCCAGCAGCCAAGAGACTAGCGGGGGGGCGAAAGATACGCAGTATTTT. The J gene is TRBJ2-3, the V gene TRBV4-3; TRBD2 matches 14 bases. V trimming: 0 bases; J trimming: 5 bases; junction bases outside the gene matches: 4. Germline V gene lookup returns CDR1 LGHNA and CDR2 YSLEER. This CDR3 comprises 17 residues.

Worth noting for this clone: The sample has other DNA sequences that encode this CDR3 too. This sequence joins TRBV7-2 and TRBJ1-2, with 7 bases aligning to TRBD1. The CDR3 covers 12 residues. The junction had 4 bases not matched to a gene; V was cut back by 4 bases and J by 8 bases. Germline V gene lookup returns CDR1 SGHTA and CDR2 FQGNSA. The CDR3 nucleotides are TGTGCCAGCAGCTCGAACAGGGGAGGCTACACCTTC. Protein: CASSSNRGGYTF.

The genes are TRBV30 and TRBJ2-7; D unresolved. V shed 5 bases and J shed 0 bases, with 14 bases lying between them. From germline, CDR1 is GTSNPN and CDR2 SVGIG (reference sequence). The CDR3 is 14 residues long. The DNA for the CDR3 is TGTGCCTGGGGCCTAGACCAGCTCTCCTACGAGCAGTACTTC. Translated, it gives CAWGLDQLSYEQYF.

This chain links TRBV5-6 with TRBJ2-4; maybe TRBD2 (6 bases). Germline-derived CDR1 and CDR2 are SGHDT and YYEEEE. This CDR3 spans 13 amino acids. Trimming shortened V by 2 bases and J by 10 bases, and 13 bases separated the two germline ends. For the CDR3, the DNA is TGTGCCAGCAGCTTCGGAGGGCCTGGGATTCAGTACTTC. Protein: CASSFGGPGIQYF.

The chain links TRBV5-4 to TRBJ2-7, with TRBD2 identical over 11 bases. With 0 bases clipped from V and 3 bases from J, the junction kept 2 bases outside the gene matches. CDR3 length: 15 amino acids. Germline V gene lookup returns CDR1 SGHNT and CDR2 YYREEE (reference sequence). The CDR3 loop reads CASSLGLAGSYEQYF. The CDR3 coding sequence is TGTGCCAGCAGCTTGGGACTAGCGGGGAGCTACGAGCAGTACTTC.

The chain employs TRBV6-5 and TRBJ2-7; TRBD2 matches at 7 bases. Germline CDR1 is MNHEY and CDR2 is SVGAGI. The CDR3 is made up of 14 amino acids. V trimming: 2 bases; J trimming: 3 bases; junction bases outside the gene matches: 4. Here the CDR3 DNA reads TGTGCCAGCAGTTACGGGGCGGGGGACTACGAGCAGTACTTC. It encodes CASSYGAGDYEQYF.

V is TRBV27 and J is TRBJ1-4; 9 bases line up with TRBD1. The V and J ends lost 5 bases and 6 bases, in that order; junction bases with no gene match: 13. The CDR3 runs to 17 residues. Per the germline V gene, CDR1 is MNHEY and CDR2 is SMNVEV (reference sequence). The CDR3 region has the DNA TGTGCCAGCAGTAGGTACACGGGGACAGGGTTGTATGAAAAACTGTTTTTT. Translating it yields CASSRYTGTGLYEKLFF.

The chain combines TRBV30 with TRBJ1-2; TRBD1 might be the D (6 bases). The CDR3 spans 14 residues. The V and J ends lost 1 base and 0 bases respectively, with 9 bases between them. Germline CDR1 reads GTSNPN; CDR2 reads SVGIG (reference sequence). CDR3 nucleotide sequence: TGTGCCTGGAGTGCTCAGGGGTCTAACTATGGCTACACCTTC. Its translation: CAWSAQGSNYGYTF.

The chain carries TRBV10-3 and TRBJ2-5, with 7 bases fitting TRBD1. The CDR3 has 16 amino acids. From germline, CDR1 is ENHRY and CDR2 SYGVKD. J lost 5 bases, V lost 0 bases, and 9 bases had no gene match. The CDR3 DNA is TGTGCCATCAGTGAGTCGACAGGACAGGATGGGGAGACCCAGTACTTC. The encoded protein is CAISESTGQDGETQYF.

This clone has only one observation. This chain connects TRBV28 to TRBJ1-5; TRBD1 agrees at 8 bases. This CDR3 has 16 amino acids. With 5 bases clipped from V and 9 bases from J, the junction kept 15 bases outside the gene matches. The germline V gene has CDR1 MDHEN and CDR2 SYDVKM. The CDR3 loop is CASSNAGTGPLSPQHF. In DNA form, the CDR3 reads TGTGCCAGCAGTAATGCCGGGACAGGCCCGTTGTCGCCCCAGCATTTT.

This clone was seen just once. The V gene is TRBV18, the J gene TRBJ2-1, with 7 bases fitting TRBD2. Germline-derived CDR1 and CDR2 are KGHSH and LQKENI. V gave up 3 bases and J gave up 2 bases; unmatched junction bases: 4. This CDR3 spans 15 amino acids. CDR3 nucleotide sequence: TGTGCCAGCTCACCTAGCGGGTACGCCTACAATGAGCAGTTCTTC. It codes for CASSPSGYAYNEQFF.

The chain recombines TRBV9 with TRBJ1-1; no clear D gene. The germline V gene encodes CDR1 SGDLS and CDR2 YYNGEE. CDR3 size: 13 residues. Trimming cost V 0 bases and J 10 bases, with 13 bases left between them. CDR3 sequence reads: CASSVDPAQRAFF. CDR3 sequence (DNA): TGTGCCAGCAGCGTAGATCCCGCCCAGCGAGCTTTCTTT.

The chain joins TRBV6-5 to TRBJ2-1; TRBD2 agrees at 7 bases. The V gene end was trimmed by 6 bases and the J gene end by 3 bases; junction bases not matched to a gene: 8. From germline, CDR1 is MNHEY and CDR2 SVGAGI. CDR3 length: 15 residues. CDR3 sequence (DNA): TGTGCCAGCAGCCCCGGGGTAGCGGGCTACAATGAGCAGTTCTTC. Translated: CASSPGVAGYNEQFF.

The chain joins TRBV2 to TRBJ2-5, with TRBD1 matching 8 bases. CDR1 and CDR2 (germline): SNHLY, FYNNEI. This CDR3 has 15 residues. V lost 6 bases, J lost 2 bases, and 8 bases stayed unmatched. The CDR3 loop reads CASRRTGLGQETQYF. The CDR3, as DNA: TGTGCCAGCAGGAGGACAGGGCTGGGTCAAGAGACCCAGTACTTC.

V usage is TRBV5-1 and J usage is TRBJ2-1; 15 bases are a match to TRBD2. This CDR3 is built from 16 residues. J was trimmed by 8 bases and V by 4 bases; bases with no gene match: 7. The V gene's germline CDR1 is SGHRS and CDR2 YFSETQ. CDR3 nucleotides: TGCGCCAGCAGCGGAGGGACTAGCGGGGGGATGGATGAGCAGTTCTTC. Encoded protein: CASSGGTSGGMDEQFF.

The chain couples TRBV19 to TRBJ1-1; 12 bases map to TRBD1. V lost 4 bases and J lost 7; bases outside the gene matches: 13. CDR3 length: 17 residues. Germline V lookup: CDR1 LNHDA, CDR2 SQIVND (reference sequence). The CDR3 DNA reads TGTGCCAGTAGTACCCCCTACTTGGGACAGGGGGCTGTTGAAGCTTTCTTT. Translating gives CASSTPYLGQGAVEAFF.

The chain has TRBV6-5 and TRBJ1-1; 7 bases fit TRBD1. V lost 4 bases to trimming and J lost 6 bases; unmatched junction nucleotides: 8. The CDR3 totals 14 residues. Germline V lookup: CDR1 MNHEY, CDR2 SVGAGI. CDR3 sequence reads: CASSLGGGEAEAFF. CDR3 nucleotide sequence: TGTGCCAGCAGTTTAGGAGGGGGCGAGGCTGAAGCTTTCTTT.

This clone is a singleton in its sample. The chain recombines TRBV19 with TRBJ2-1; 12 bases map to TRBD2. With 0 bases clipped from V and 5 bases from J, the junction kept 5 bases outside the gene matches. From germline, CDR1 is LNHDA and CDR2 SQIVND (reference sequence). CDR3 length: 17 amino acids. CDR3 DNA sequence: TGTGCCAGTAGTATAGATGTGACTAGCGGGAGACACAATGAGCAGTTCTTC. Protein: CASSIDVTSGRHNEQFF.

V usage is TRBV2 and J usage is TRBJ1-1; no clear D gene. Between the trimmed V and J ends, which lost 6 bases and 7 bases, there was a span of 12 bases. The CDR3 has 12 residues. Germline-derived CDR1 and CDR2 are SNHLY and FYNNEI. CDR3 in DNA: TGTGCCAGCAGCCCGCAGCGTCATGAAGCTTTCTTT. Amino acid sequence: CASSPQRHEAFF.

This clone was observed once. The chain couples TRBV11-2 to TRBJ2-7; TRBD1 matches 7 bases. CDR1 and CDR2 (germline): SGHAT, FQNNGV. The length of the CDR3 is 14 residues. The V segment lost 6 bases and the J segment 0 bases; nucleotides outside the gene matches: 5. The CDR3 bases are TGTGCCAGCAGTTCTGGGACAGCCTCCTACGAGCAGTACTTC. Translation gives CASSSGTASYEQYF.